This TCR beta chain comes out of a study of blood T cell repertoires in COVID-19. In the study overall: Whether acute or convalescent, the COVID-19 samples came from the United States, Italy and Spain. The cDNA or gDNA used as material had been derived from T cells, B-cell-depleted T cells, or PBMCs.

This clone was observed a few times. Germline CDR1 MNHEY, CDR2 SMNVEV (reference sequence). V lost 5 bases and J lost 5; bases outside the gene matches: 6. CDR3 length: 14 amino acids. As originally analysed: Reference gene primer amplification gave estimated nucleated cell counts. The protocol was immunoSEQ multiplex PCR, while the TCRdb copy is restricted to in-frame clones and leaves out a portion. V and J calls and clone size come straight from that table; D and trimming were deduced from the DNA. Of under 250,000 clones in the sample, roughly 83% were seen once. This chain connects TRBV27 to TRBJ2-7, with 10 nucleotides matching TRBD2. Sequencing input: peripheral blood. This receptor was taken from a man aged 35 to 55 with acute or convalescent COVID-19. This chain's CDR3 is CASSQGLAFHEQYF. DNA of the CDR3: TGTGCCAGCAGTCAGGGACTAGCGTTCCACGAGCAGTACTTC.